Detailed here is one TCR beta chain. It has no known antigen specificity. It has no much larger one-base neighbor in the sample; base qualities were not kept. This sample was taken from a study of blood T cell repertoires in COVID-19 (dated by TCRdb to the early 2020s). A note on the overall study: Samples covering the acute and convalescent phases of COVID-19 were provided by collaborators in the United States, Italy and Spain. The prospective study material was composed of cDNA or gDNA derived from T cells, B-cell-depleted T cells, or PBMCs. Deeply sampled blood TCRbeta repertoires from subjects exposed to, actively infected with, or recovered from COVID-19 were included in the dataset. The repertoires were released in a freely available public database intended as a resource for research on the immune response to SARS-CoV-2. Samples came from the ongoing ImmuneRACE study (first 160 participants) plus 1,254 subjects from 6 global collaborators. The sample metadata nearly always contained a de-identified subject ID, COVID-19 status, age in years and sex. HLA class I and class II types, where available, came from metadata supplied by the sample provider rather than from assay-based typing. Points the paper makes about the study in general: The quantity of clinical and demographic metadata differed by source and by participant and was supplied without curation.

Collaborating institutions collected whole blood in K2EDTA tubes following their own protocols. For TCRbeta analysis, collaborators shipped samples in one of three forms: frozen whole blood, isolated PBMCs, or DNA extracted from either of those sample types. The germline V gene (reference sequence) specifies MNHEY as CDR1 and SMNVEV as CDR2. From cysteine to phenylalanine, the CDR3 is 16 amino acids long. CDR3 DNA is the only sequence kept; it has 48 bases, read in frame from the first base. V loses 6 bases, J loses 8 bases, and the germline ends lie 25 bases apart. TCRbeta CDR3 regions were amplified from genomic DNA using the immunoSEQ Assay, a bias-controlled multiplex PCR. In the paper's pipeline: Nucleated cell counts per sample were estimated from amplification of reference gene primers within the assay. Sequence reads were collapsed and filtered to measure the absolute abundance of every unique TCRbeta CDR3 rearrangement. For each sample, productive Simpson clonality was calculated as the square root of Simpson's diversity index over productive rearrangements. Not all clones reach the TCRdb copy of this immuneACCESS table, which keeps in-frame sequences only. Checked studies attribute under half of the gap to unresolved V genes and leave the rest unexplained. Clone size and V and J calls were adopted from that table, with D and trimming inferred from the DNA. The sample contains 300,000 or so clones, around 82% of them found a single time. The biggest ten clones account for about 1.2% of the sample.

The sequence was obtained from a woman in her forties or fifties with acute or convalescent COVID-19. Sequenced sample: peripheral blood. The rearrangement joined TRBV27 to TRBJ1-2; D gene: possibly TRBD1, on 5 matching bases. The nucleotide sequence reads TGTGCCAGCAGATTCGACTCGGGGGGGACCTCCGGGGGCTACACCTTC. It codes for CASRFDSGGTSGGYTF.